Listed here are 13 T cell receptor beta chains from one sample, sequenced in a study of CD8 T cells in ankylosing spondylitis (dated by TCRdb to the late 2010s). Libraries were built with 5' RACE. Instrument on record: Illumina HiSeq 2500. TCRdb passed the public sequencing reads through fastp at Q25 and MiXCR, retaining productive beta sequences. CDR3 protein duplicates are merged, each entry listing the most common genes and DNA. The sample table contains about 440,000 distinct CDR3 sequences; only one count was recorded for roughly 15% of them. Together, the top ten hold approximately 0.93% of the sample. What these receptors recognize is not known. The paper's findings and limits, for the study overall: A TCR beta motif made up of several highly homologous amino acid variants appeared to be characteristic of blood from ankylosing spondylitis patients.

Sequences were obtained from blood, either unsorted or a sorted T cell fraction (not recorded which). The receptors were sampled from a male donor with ankylosing spondylitis.

The genes are TRBV5-1 and TRBJ1-2; TRBD1 matches at 11 bases. The ends lost 4 bases at V and 5 bases at J; junction bases unmatched: 7. Looked up from germline, CDR1 is SGHRS and CDR2 is YFSETQ. CDR3 length equals 15 residues. CDR3 DNA: TGCGCCAGCAGCGCGGGGGACAGGGGGAGATATGGCTACACCTTC. Translation: CASSAGDRGRYGYTF.

This clonotype occurred a few times. The genes are TRBV20-1 and TRBJ2-7; D is possibly TRBD2 (6 bases). V was pared by 5 bases and J by 6 bases, with 20 bases between. The CDR3 extends over 14 amino acids. The germline V gene has CDR1 DFQATT and CDR2 SNEGSKA (reference sequence). In nucleotides, the CDR3 is TGCAGTGCTCCACGGGGTCAGGGACTTGTCGAGCAGTACTTC. As protein: CSAPRGQGLVEQYF.

This sequence joins TRBV4-1 and TRBJ2-5, with D unresolved. The CDR3 loop spans 15 amino acids. V dropped 1 base and J dropped 4 bases, with 13 bases sitting between them. From germline, CDR1 is MGHRA and CDR2 YSYEKL. For the CDR3, the DNA is TGCGCCAGCAGCCAAGGTACCGGGTCTAGAGAGACCCAGTACTTC. It yields the protein CASSQGTGSRETQYF.

CDR3 in amino acids: CASSLSSGHYYEQYF. CDR3 DNA: TGTGCCAGCAGCTTATCTTCCGGTCACTACTACGAGCAGTACTTC. The rearrangement uses TRBV7-8 and TRBJ2-7; D gene ambiguous. Trimming took 2 bases from V and 3 from J, leaving 14 bases between them. The CDR3 extends over 15 amino acids. CDR1 and CDR2 (germline): SGHVS, FQNEAQ.

J is TRBJ1-1 and V is TRBV6-1; D may be TRBD1 (5 bases). Germline CDR1 is MNHNS and CDR2 is SASEGT. CDR3 length equals 16 residues. V lost 4 bases and J 0 bases, leaving 15 bases between the germline ends. The DNA of the CDR3 is TGTGCCAGCAGTGCAGGGCAGCCTCTTATGAACACTGAAGCTTTCTTT. Translating gives CASSAGQPLMNTEAFF.

The V call is TRBV12-3 or TRBV12-4, the J call TRBJ2-2; D unresolved. V lost 5 bases, J lost 5 bases, and 18 bases lay in between. The CDR3 covers 16 residues. The CDR3 DNA reads TGTGCCAGCAGTCCCCGTTGGGAACGGAGTACCGGGGAGCTGTTTTTT. Protein product: CASSPRWERSTGELFF.

This clonotype was counted many times. The rearrangement uses TRBV7-2 and TRBJ2-4; no clear D gene. The V and J ends lost 5 bases and 8 bases respectively, with 13 bases between them. Per the germline V gene, CDR1 is SGHTA and CDR2 is FQGNSA. This CDR3 is built from 13 residues. The CDR3 is CASSPPGGHIQYF. DNA of the CDR3: TGTGCCAGCAGCCCTCCGGGTGGACACATTCAGTACTTC.

This clonotype was seen more than once but under ten times. The rearrangement uses TRBV20-1 and TRBJ2-2; possible D gene TRBD2, 5 bases. The V end lost 6 bases, the J end lost 5 bases, and 13 bases lay between the germline ends. The CDR3 length is 13 residues. Germline V gene sequence: CDR1 DFQATT, CDR2 SNEGSKA (reference sequence). The CDR3 sequence is CSAPVPGTGELFF. The CDR3 region has the DNA TGCAGTGCCCCGGTACCGGGAACCGGGGAGCTGTTTTTT.

This clonotype has just a few counts. V usage is TRBV5-1 and J usage is TRBJ2-3, with 14 bases matching TRBD2. J lost 0 bases, V lost 7 bases, and 7 bases had no gene match. This CDR3 contains 17 residues. Germline CDR1 reads SGHRS; CDR2 reads YFSETQ. CDR3 nucleotide sequence: TGCGCCAGCGTCGGGACTAGCGGGGGAAGAAGCACAGATACGCAGTATTTT. Its protein is CASVGTSGGRSTDTQYF.

V is TRBV12-3 or TRBV12-4 and J is TRBJ2-7, with D possibly being TRBD2 (5 bases). The CDR3 totals 13 residues. The V and J ends lost 8 bases and 2 bases respectively, with 13 bases between them. CDR3 coding DNA: TGTGCCAGCCGCGACGGGGAAACCTACGAGCAGTACTTC. This encodes CASRDGETYEQYF.

The chain combines TRBV11-2 with TRBJ1-3; 10 bases are a match to TRBD1. Germline loops: CDR1 SGHAT, CDR2 FQNNGV. The V and J ends lost 4 bases and 2 bases, in that order; junction bases with no gene match: 2. This CDR3 is built from 15 residues. CDR3 sequence reads: CASSSGTGAGNTIYF. Here the CDR3 DNA reads TGTGCCAGCAGCTCCGGGACAGGGGCTGGAAACACCATATATTTT.

This clonotype was observed a few times. V is TRBV5-1 and J is TRBJ2-7, with 9 bases matching TRBD1. The CDR3 has 16 amino acids. Germline V CDR1 and CDR2: SGHRS, YFSETQ. Losses at the gene ends were 4 bases for V and 2 bases for J; bases not matched to a gene: 10. The chain's CDR3 is CASSKDRGLSAYEQYF. CDR3 in DNA: TGCGCCAGCAGCAAGGACAGGGGCCTCTCCGCCTACGAGCAGTACTTC. The full variable domain, with the rest looked up from reference TRBV5-1 and TRBJ2-7, is KAGVTQTPRYLIKTRGQQVTLSCSPISGHRSVSWYQQTPGQGLQFLFEYFSETQRNKGNFPGRFSGRQFSNSRSEMNVSTLELGDSALYLCASSKDRGLSAYEQYFGPGTRLTVT.

In its sample, this clonotype was seen a few times. The chain uses TRBV12-3 or TRBV12-4 and TRBJ1-2; D uncertain. CDR3 size: 13 residues. V was pared by 6 bases and J by 6 bases, with 14 bases between. Here the CDR3 reads CASRGRRVDGYTF. CDR3 coding DNA: TGTGCCAGCAGGGGGAGGAGGGTGGATGGCTACACCTTC.